A single T cell receptor (beta chain) is shown here with its context. Germline V gene lookup returns CDR1 LGHDT and CDR2 YNNKEL (reference sequence). CDR3 length: 16 amino acids. V lost 0 bases, J lost 6 bases, and 6 bases stayed unmatched. This entry is derived from a study of control samples from healthy donors and cancer patients. TCRdb keeps only in-frame clones here, not all; method: immunoSEQ multiplex PCR. This sample has approximately 90,000 clones, with more than 70% found just once. The sequence came from a woman in her 40s in good health. The sample consisted of blood. The chain combines TRBV3-1 (or the pseudogene TRBV3-2) with TRBJ2-1; 9 bases match TRBD2. The CDR3 spells CASSQDGAGGPNEQFF. The CDR3 coding sequence is TGTGCCAGCAGCCAAGATGGGGCGGGGGGGCCCAATGAGCAGTTCTTC.